The source of this T cell receptor beta chain is a study of metastatic and nonmetastatic thyroid tumors. On the study more broadly: Samples came from malignant and benign thyroid patients, and repertoires were compared across blood and tumor or nodule tissue.

In the authors' methods: The authors used CDR3 differences across clinicopathological groups to build a distant-metastasis classifier for papillary thyroid cancer. MiXCR re-clonotyped the PCR reads for TCRdb. The V and J calls and clone size are TCRdb's, not the authors'. The sample contains 43,000 or so clones, roughly 3.9% of which appear only once. Patients were all untreated before their thyroid surgery. Germline V gene data show CDR1 as MNHEY and CDR2 as SVGEGT. The CDR3 runs to 15 residues. Germline trimming cut 5 bases from V and 6 bases from J; bases unmatched to any gene: 5. Only a few counts were recorded for this clone.

The sample was blood. The TCR comes from a female donor with papillary thyroid cancer or a benign thyroid nodule (not recorded which). Some clones in this sample may be carry-over from other donors' samples. V and J are TRBV6-2 or TRBV6-3 and TRBJ2-3; TRBD2 matches 13 bases. The CDR3 coding sequence is TGTGCCAGCAGTGACGGACTAGCGGGAGTCGATACGCAGTATTTT. The encoded protein is CASSDGLAGVDTQYF.